These 13 T cell receptor beta chains came from one sample sequenced in a study of blood T cell repertoires in COVID-19. The assay was immunoSEQ multiplex PCR, and TCRdb's table has in-frame clones only and misses some. Here the sample spans 150,000 to 200,000 clones, approximately 80% being singletons. The material sequenced was PBMCs or T cells enriched from blood (not recorded which). These receptors all come from a man aged 50 to 60 who had recovered from COVID-19.

The chain joins TRBV10-3 to TRBJ1-1, with D tentatively TRBD1 (6 bases). The CDR3 sequence is 15 residues long. Germline CDR1 reads ENHRY; CDR2 reads SYGVKD. Trimming removed 11 bases at V and 4 bases at J, with 23 bases between. DNA of the CDR3: TGTGCCGCTAAAGGGGAAGGGGGGACTAGCACTGAAGCTTTCTTT. The encoded protein is CAAKGEGGTSTEAFF.

The chain employs TRBV15 and TRBJ1-2; 7 nucleotides align to TRBD1. The CDR3 spans 15 residues. Germline values: CDR1 LNHNV, CDR2 YYDKDF (reference sequence). Trimming at V came to 0 bases and at J to 6 bases, leaving 7 bases not matched to a gene. DNA of the CDR3: TGTGCCACCAGCAGAGAGCCCAGGGGGGCTGATGGCTACACCTTC. Residues: CATSREPRGADGYTF.

The gene calls are TRBV7-2 and TRBJ1-2; 7 nucleotides agree with TRBD1. There are 16 residues in the CDR3. Germline V lookup: CDR1 SGHTA, CDR2 FQGNSA. Losses at the gene ends were 5 bases for V and 8 bases for J; bases not matched to a gene: 17. CDR3 bases: TGTGCCAGCAGCCAATCAGGGGGAAACAGGGTTGGCGGCTACACCTTC. Its translation is CASSQSGGNRVGGYTF. Supplemented by reference TRBV7-2 and TRBJ1-2, the full variable domain reads GAGVSQSPSNKVTEKGKDVELRCDPISGHTALYWYRQSLGQGLEFLIYFQGNSAPDKSGLPSDRFSAERTGGSVSTLTIQRTQQEDSAVYLCASSQSGGNRVGGYTFGSGTRLTVV.

The genes are TRBV12-3 or TRBV12-4 and TRBJ2-1; D not resolved. Trimming removed 6 bases at V and 6 bases at J, with 6 bases between. CDR3 length equals 11 residues. DNA for the CDR3: TGTGCCAGCAGACTTATCAATGAGCAGTTCTTC. It encodes CASRLINEQFF.

V is TRBV25-1 and J is TRBJ1-6, with a possible D match to TRBD1 (6 bases). CDR3 length: 13 amino acids. Germline CDR1 is MGHDK and CDR2 is SYGVNS. The V end was cut by 3 bases, the J end by 10 bases, with 10 bases between. The DNA of the CDR3 is TGTGCCAGCAGTGATGTCAGGGGCTCACCCCTCCACTTT. This codes for CASSDVRGSPLHF.

V is TRBV5-1 and J is TRBJ2-2; possibly TRBD2 for D (5 bases). CDR3 size: 13 residues. Germline CDR1 and CDR2: SGHRS and YFSETQ. With 8 bases removed from V and 0 bases from J, the gap between germline ends came to 8 bases. The CDR3 spells CASGLANTGELFF. In nucleotides, the CDR3 is TGCGCCAGTGGACTCGCGAACACCGGGGAGCTGTTTTTT.

The V gene is TRBV5-1, the J gene TRBJ2-7; tentatively, D is TRBD2 (6 bases). Deletions cut 2 bases from V and 5 bases from J, with 11 bases between. CDR3 size: 13 residues. Germline V gene sequence: CDR1 SGHRS, CDR2 YFSETQ. Here the CDR3 reads CASSFGGSDEQYF. The CDR3 DNA reads TGCGCCAGCAGCTTCGGGGGATCGGACGAGCAGTACTTC. Complete variable domain (other parts from reference TRBV5-1 and TRBJ2-7): KAGVTQTPRYLIKTRGQQVTLSCSPISGHRSVSWYQQTPGQGLQFLFEYFSETQRNKGNFPGRFSGRQFSNSRSEMNVSTLELGDSALYLCASSFGGSDEQYFGPGTRLTVT.

The V call is TRBV25-1, the J call TRBJ1-2; D gene ambiguous. Per germline, CDR1 MGHDK and CDR2 SYGVNS. V lost 6 bases to trimming and J lost 1 base, with 12 bases between them. This CDR3 region has 14 residues. The CDR3 bases are TGTGCCAGCAGGGAGGACGGGAATAACTATGGCTACACCTTC. Protein sequence: CASREDGNNYGYTF.

The chain links TRBV6-5 to TRBJ1-2; D is ambiguous. The CDR3 spans 15 residues. Trimming removed 2 bases from V and 7 bases from J, with 17 bases in between. Looked up from germline, CDR1 is MNHEY and CDR2 is SVGAGI. In DNA, the CDR3 is TGTGCCAGCAGTTACGATTGGCAGTGGGCTCGTGGCTACACCTTC. Protein: CASSYDWQWARGYTF.

The chain joins TRBV7-9 to TRBJ1-2; D perhaps matches TRBD1 (6 bases). Trimming shortened V by 2 bases and J by 4 bases, and 17 bases separated the two germline ends. The CDR3 is made up of 16 amino acids. Germline V CDR1 and CDR2: SEHNR, FQNEAQ (reference sequence). The CDR3 loop is CASSLTGTHVIYGYTF. DNA for the CDR3: TGTGCCAGCAGCTTAACCGGGACACACGTTATCTATGGCTACACCTTC. The entire variable domain, with the rest obtained from reference TRBV7-9 and TRBJ1-2, is as follows: DTGVSQNPRHKITKRGQNVTFRCDPISEHNRLYWYRQTLGQGPEFLTYFQNEAQLEKSRLLSDRFSAERPKGSFSTLEIQRTEQGDSAMYLCASSLTGTHVIYGYTFGSGTRLTVV.

The V gene is TRBV3-1 (or the pseudogene TRBV3-2), the J gene TRBJ1-4, with a tentative D call TRBD1 (5 bases). Germline lookup yields CDR1 LGHDT and CDR2 YNNKEL (reference sequence). The V and J ends lost 3 bases and 8 bases respectively, with 22 bases between them. CDR3 size: 17 residues. The CDR3 DNA is TGTGCCAGCAGCCACTACCTTGTCCAGGGCGCGACCGAAAAACTGTTTTTT. Protein sequence: CASSHYLVQGATEKLFF.

This clone showed up just a few times. The rearrangement joins TRBV18 to TRBJ1-6; TRBD1 matches 8 bases. The trim removed 5 bases at V and 9 bases at J, leaving 9 bases unmatched. The CDR3 contains 15 residues. The germline gives CDR1 KGHSH, CDR2 LQKENI. The CDR3 protein is CASSARTGNGSPLHF. CDR3 DNA sequence: TGTGCCAGCTCAGCGCGGACAGGGAATGGTTCACCCCTCCACTTT.

The rearrangement joins TRBV6-5 to TRBJ1-3, with unresolved D. The CDR3 runs 13 residues. CDR1 is MNHEY, CDR2 SVGAGI, per germline. V dropped 8 bases and J dropped 4 bases, with 12 bases sitting between them. Here the CDR3 reads CASAREVGNTIYF. CDR3 sequence (DNA): TGTGCCAGCGCCCGGGAGGTCGGAAACACCATATATTTT.